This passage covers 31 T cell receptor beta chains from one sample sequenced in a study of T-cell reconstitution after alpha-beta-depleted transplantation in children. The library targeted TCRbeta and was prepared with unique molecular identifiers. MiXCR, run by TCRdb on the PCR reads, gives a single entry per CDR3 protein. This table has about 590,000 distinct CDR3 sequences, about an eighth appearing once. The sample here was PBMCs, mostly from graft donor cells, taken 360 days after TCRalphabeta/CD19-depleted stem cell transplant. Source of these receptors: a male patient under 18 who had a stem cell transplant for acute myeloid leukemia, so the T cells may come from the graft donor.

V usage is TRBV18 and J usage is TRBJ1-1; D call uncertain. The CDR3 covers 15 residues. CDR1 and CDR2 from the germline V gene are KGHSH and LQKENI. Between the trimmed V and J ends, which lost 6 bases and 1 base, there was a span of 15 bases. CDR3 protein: CASSPRAGENTEAFF. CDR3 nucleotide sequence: TGTGCCAGCTCTCCGAGGGCGGGAGAGAACACTGAAGCTTTCTTT.

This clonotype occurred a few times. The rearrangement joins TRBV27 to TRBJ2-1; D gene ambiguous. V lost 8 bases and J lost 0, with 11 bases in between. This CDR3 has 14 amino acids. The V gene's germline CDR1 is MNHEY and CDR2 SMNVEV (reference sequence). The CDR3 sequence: CASRTVYSYNEQFF. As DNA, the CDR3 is TGTGCCAGCCGGACCGTATACTCCTACAATGAGCAGTTCTTC.

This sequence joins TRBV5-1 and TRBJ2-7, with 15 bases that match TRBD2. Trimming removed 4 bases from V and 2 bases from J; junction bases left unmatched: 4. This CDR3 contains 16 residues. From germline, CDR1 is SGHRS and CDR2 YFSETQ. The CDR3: CASSPGTSGRTYEQYF. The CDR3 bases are TGCGCCAGCAGCCCTGGGACTAGCGGGAGGACCTACGAGCAGTACTTC.

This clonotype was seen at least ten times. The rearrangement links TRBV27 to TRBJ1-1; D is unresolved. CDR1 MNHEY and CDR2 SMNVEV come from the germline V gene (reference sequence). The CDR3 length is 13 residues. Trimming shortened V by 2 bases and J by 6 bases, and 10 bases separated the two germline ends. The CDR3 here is CASSLRGPSEAFF. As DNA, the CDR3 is TGTGCCAGCAGTTTAAGAGGGCCCTCTGAAGCTTTCTTT.

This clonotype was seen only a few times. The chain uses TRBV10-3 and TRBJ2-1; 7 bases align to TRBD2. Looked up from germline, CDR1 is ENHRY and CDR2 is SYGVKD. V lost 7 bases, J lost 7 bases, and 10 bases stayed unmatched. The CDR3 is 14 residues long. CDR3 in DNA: TGTGCCATCAACGGGGAGGGGCCGACGAATGAGCAGTTCTTC. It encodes CAINGEGPTNEQFF.

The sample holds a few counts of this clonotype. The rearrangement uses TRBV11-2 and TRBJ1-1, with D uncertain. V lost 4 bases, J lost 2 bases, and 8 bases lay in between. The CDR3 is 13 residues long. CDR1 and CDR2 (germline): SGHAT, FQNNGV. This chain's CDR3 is CASSSRVNTEAFF. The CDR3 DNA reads TGTGCCAGCAGCTCCCGGGTTAACACTGAAGCTTTCTTT.

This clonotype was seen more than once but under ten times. The CDR3, as DNA: TGCGCCAGCAGCCCGGTTCTAGCGGGAGTCAACGAGCAGTACTTC. Residues: CASSPVLAGVNEQYF. The gene calls are TRBV4-3 and TRBJ2-7; 10 bases are shared with TRBD2. Germline trimming cut 4 bases from V and 5 bases from J; bases unmatched to any gene: 8. Germline CDR1 LGHNA, CDR2 YSLEER. The CDR3 is 15 residues long.

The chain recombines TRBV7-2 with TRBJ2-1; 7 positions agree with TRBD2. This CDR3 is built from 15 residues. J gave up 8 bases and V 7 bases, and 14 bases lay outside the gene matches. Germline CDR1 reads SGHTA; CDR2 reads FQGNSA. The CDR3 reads CASKSRGGRVDEQFF. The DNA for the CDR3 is TGTGCCAGCAAAAGTCGTGGAGGGAGGGTAGATGAGCAGTTCTTC.

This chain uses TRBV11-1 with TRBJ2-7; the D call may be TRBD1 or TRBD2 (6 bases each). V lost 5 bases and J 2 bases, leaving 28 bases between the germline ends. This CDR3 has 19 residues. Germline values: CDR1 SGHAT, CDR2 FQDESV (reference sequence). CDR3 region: CASSLAGERLVAVTYEQYF. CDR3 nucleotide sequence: TGTGCCAGCAGCCTTGCAGGGGAGAGACTCGTAGCGGTAACCTACGAGCAGTACTTC.

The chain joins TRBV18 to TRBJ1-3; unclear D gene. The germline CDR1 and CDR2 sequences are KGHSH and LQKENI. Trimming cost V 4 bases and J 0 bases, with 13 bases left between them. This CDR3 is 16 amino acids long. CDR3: CASSLQFSSSGNTIYF. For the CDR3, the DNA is TGTGCCAGCTCACTTCAATTCTCAAGCTCTGGAAACACCATATATTTT.

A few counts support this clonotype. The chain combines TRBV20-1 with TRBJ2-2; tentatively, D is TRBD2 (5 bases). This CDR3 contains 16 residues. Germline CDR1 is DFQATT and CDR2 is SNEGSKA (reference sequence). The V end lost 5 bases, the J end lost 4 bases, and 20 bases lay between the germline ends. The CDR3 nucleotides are TGCAGTGCTGGCCGTGGACTCCCGGTGGGCACCGGGGAGCTGTTTTTT. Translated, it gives CSAGRGLPVGTGELFF.

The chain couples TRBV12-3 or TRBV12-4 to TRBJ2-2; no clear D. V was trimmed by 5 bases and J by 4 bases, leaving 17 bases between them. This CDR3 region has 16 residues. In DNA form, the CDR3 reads TGTGCCAGCAGTCACCAACAGATCTCGAGCACCGGGGAGCTGTTTTTT. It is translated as CASSHQQISSTGELFF.

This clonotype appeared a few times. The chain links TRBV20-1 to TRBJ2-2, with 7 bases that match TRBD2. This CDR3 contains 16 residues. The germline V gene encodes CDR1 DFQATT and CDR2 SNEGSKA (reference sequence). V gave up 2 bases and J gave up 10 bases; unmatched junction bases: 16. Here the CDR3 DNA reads TGCAGTGCTAGATCCCGTGCCGGACTAGTTTTCGAGGAGCTGTTTTTT. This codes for CSARSRAGLVFEELFF.

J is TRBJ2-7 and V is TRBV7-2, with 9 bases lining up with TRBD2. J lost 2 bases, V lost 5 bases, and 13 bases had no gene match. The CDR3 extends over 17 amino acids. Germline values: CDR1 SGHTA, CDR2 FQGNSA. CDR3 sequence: CASSPLAFGGRAYEQYF. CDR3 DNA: TGTGCCAGCAGCCCTCTCGCTTTTGGCGGGAGGGCCTACGAGCAGTACTTC. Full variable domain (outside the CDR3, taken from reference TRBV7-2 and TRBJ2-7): GAGVSQSPSNKVTEKGKDVELRCDPISGHTALYWYRQSLGQGLEFLIYFQGNSAPDKSGLPSDRFSAERTGGSVSTLTIQRTQQEDSAVYLCASSPLAFGGRAYEQYFGPGTRLTVT.

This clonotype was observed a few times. The CDR3 is CSARDRGGDYGYTF. In DNA form, the CDR3 reads TGCAGTGCTAGAGACAGGGGAGGCGACTATGGCTACACCTTC. The V and J genes are TRBV20-1 and TRBJ1-2, with D perhaps TRBD1 (6 bases). Deletions cut 0 bases from V and 3 bases from J, with 11 bases between. This CDR3 region has 14 residues. From germline, CDR1 is DFQATT and CDR2 SNEGSKA (reference sequence).

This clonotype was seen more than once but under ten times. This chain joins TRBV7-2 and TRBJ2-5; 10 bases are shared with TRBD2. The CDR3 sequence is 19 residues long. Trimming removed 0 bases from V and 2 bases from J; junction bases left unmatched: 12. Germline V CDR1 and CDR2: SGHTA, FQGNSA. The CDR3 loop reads CASSLAPSIAGGEQETQYF. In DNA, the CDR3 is TGTGCCAGCAGCTTAGCGCCCTCGATAGCGGGAGGTGAGCAAGAGACCCAGTACTTC.

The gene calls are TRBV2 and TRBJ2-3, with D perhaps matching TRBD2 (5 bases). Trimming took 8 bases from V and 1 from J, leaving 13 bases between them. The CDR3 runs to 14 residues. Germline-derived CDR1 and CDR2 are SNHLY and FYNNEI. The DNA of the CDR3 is TGTGCCAGCCGATGGGAGTGGGGCACAGATACGCAGTATTTT. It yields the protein CASRWEWGTDTQYF. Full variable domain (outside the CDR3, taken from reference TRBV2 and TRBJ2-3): EPEVTQTPSHQVTQMGQEVILRCVPISNHLYFYWYRQILGQKVEFLVSFYNNEISEKSEIFDDQFSVERPDGSNFTLKIRSTKLEDSAMYFCASRWEWGTDTQYFGPGTRLTVL.

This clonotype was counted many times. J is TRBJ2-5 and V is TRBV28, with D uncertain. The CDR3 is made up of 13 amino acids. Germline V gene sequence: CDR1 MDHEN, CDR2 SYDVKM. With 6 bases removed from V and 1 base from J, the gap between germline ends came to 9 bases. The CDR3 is CASRRLPQETQYF. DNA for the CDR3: TGTGCCAGCAGGAGGCTCCCCCAAGAGACCCAGTACTTC.

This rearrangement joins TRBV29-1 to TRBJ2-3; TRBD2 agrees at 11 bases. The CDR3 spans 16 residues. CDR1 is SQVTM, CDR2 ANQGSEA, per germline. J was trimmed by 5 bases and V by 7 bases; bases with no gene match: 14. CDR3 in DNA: TGCAGCGCCCGTGCGTGGCTAGCGGGAGGTGGAGATACGCAGTATTTT. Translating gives CSARAWLAGGGDTQYF.

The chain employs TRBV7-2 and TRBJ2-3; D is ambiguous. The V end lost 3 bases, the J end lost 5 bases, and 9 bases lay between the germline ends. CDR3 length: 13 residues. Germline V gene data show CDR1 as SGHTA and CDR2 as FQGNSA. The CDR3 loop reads CASSFWARDTQYF. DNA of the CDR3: TGTGCCAGCAGCTTTTGGGCGCGAGATACGCAGTATTTT.

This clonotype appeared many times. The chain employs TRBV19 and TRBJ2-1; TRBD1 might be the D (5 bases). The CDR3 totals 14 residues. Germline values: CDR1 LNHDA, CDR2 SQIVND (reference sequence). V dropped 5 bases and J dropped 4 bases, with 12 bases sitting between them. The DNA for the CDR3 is TGTGCCAGTAGTCAACAGGTTCTATACAATGAGCAGTTCTTC. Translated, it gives CASSQQVLYNEQFF.

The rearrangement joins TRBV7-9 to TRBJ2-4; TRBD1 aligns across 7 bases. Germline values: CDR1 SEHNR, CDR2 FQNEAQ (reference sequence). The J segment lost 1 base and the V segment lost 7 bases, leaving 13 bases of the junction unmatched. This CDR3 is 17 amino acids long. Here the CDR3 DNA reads TGTGCCAGCACCGGGACAGTGCTCGGAGTGGCCAAAAACATTCAGTACTTC. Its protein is CASTGTVLGVAKNIQYF.

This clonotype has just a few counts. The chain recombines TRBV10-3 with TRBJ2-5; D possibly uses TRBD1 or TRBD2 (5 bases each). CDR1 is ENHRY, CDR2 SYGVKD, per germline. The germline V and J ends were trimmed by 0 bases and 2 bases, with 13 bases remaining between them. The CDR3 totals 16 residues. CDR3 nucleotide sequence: TGTGCCATCAGTGAGTCAAGGCAGGGACGGCAAGAGACCCAGTACTTC. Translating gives CAISESRQGRQETQYF.

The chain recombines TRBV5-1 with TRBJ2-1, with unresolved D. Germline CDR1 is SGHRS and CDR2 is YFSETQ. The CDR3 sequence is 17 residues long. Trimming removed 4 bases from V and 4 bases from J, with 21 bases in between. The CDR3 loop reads CASSHRNGQDWYNEQFF. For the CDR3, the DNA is TGCGCCAGCAGCCATCGGAACGGCCAAGATTGGTACAATGAGCAGTTCTTC. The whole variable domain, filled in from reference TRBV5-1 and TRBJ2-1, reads KAGVTQTPRYLIKTRGQQVTLSCSPISGHRSVSWYQQTPGQGLQFLFEYFSETQRNKGNFPGRFSGRQFSNSRSEMNVSTLELGDSALYLCASSHRNGQDWYNEQFFGPGTRLTVL.

This chain's CDR3 is CASSLANTRVGELFF. CDR3 nucleotide sequence: TGTGCCAGCAGCTTAGCGAATACCCGAGTCGGGGAGCTGTTTTTT. V is TRBV7-3 and J is TRBJ2-2; D gene ambiguous. Deletions cut 2 bases from V and 7 bases from J, with 14 bases between. The CDR3 loop spans 15 amino acids. Germline CDR1 is SGHTA and CDR2 is FQGTGA.

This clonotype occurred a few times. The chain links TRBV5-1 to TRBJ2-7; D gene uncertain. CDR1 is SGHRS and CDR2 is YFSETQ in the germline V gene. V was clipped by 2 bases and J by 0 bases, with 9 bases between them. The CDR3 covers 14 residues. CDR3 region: CASSFDTFSYEQYF. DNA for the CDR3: TGCGCCAGCAGCTTCGATACGTTCTCCTACGAGCAGTACTTC.

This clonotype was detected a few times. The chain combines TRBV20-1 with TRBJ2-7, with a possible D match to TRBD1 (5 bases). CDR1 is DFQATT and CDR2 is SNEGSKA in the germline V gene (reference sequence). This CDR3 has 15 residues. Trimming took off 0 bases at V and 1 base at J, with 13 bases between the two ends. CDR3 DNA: TGCAGTGCTAGAGATGGACACGGAGAGTCCTACGAGCAGTACTTC. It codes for CSARDGHGESYEQYF.

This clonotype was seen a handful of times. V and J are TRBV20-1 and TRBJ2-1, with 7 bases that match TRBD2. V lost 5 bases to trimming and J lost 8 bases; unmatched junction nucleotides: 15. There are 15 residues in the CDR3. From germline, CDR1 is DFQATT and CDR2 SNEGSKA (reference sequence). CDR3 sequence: CSASSSGQVQHEQFF. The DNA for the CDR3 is TGCAGTGCTTCTTCTAGCGGCCAGGTCCAGCATGAGCAGTTCTTC.

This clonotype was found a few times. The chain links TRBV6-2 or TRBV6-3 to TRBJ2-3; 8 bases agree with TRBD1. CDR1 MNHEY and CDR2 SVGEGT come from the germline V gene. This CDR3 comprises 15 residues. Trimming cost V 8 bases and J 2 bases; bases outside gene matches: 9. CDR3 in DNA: TGTGCCAGCTTTGGACAGGGTGAGAACACAGATACGCAGTATTTT. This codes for CASFGQGENTDTQYF.

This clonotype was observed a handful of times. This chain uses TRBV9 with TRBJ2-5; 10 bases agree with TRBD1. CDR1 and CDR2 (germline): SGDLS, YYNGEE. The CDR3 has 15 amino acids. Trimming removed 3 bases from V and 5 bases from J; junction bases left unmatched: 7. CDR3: CASSAGQGEWETQYF. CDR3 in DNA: TGTGCCAGCAGCGCTGGACAGGGGGAGTGGGAGACCCAGTACTTC.

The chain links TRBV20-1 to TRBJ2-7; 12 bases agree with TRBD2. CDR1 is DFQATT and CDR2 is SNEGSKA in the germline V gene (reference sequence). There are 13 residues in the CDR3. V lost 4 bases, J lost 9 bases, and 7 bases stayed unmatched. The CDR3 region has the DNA TGCAGTGCTACCGGACTAGCGGGGCCACGGCAGTACTTC. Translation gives CSATGLAGPRQYF.